The 21 T cell receptor beta chains in this list originate from one sample, sequenced in a study of CD8 T cells in ankylosing spondylitis. Study-wide findings and caveats: Several highly homologous variants formed a TCR beta motif that appeared characteristic of ankylosing spondylitis blood.

TCRdb itself ran the 5' RACE reads through MiXCR, one entry per CDR3 protein. Among around 94,000 distinct CDR3 sequences listed, more than 8.5% were seen once. The antigens for these receptors are not known. The sample comprised blood, either unsorted or a sorted T cell fraction (not recorded which). These receptors were taken from a male donor with ankylosing spondylitis.

The gene calls are TRBV12-3 or TRBV12-4 and TRBJ2-5; TRBD2 agrees at 7 bases. This CDR3 spans 15 amino acids. V trimming: 5 bases; J trimming: 5 bases; junction bases outside the gene matches: 11. CDR3 sequence (DNA): TGTGCCAGCAGTCCCCCCATGGGGGGGGACGAGACCCAGTACTTC. Translating gives CASSPPMGGDETQYF.

CDR3 coding DNA: TGCGCCAGCAGCTCGGACAGTCACCAAGAGACCCAGTACTTC. It specifies CASSSDSHQETQYF. The rearrangement joins TRBV5-1 to TRBJ2-5; D might be TRBD1 (6 bases). CDR1 and CDR2 (germline): SGHRS, YFSETQ. Trimming cost V 3 bases and J 0 bases, with 9 bases left between them. This CDR3 has 14 amino acids.

This sequence joins TRBV2 and TRBJ1-5, with D hard to call. The germline V and J ends were trimmed by 6 bases and 0 bases, with 9 bases remaining between them. This CDR3 contains 14 residues. The germline V gene has CDR1 SNHLY and CDR2 FYNNEI. CDR3 bases: TGTGCCAGCAGGGACGGTTTTAGCAATCAGCCCCAGCATTTT. It translates to CASRDGFSNQPQHF.

This clonotype appeared many times. The gene calls are TRBV27 and TRBJ2-5, with a possible D match to TRBD2 (6 bases). Germline V lookup: CDR1 MNHEY, CDR2 SMNVEV (reference sequence). V lost 2 bases, J lost 5 bases, and 15 bases lay in between. This CDR3 has 15 residues. The CDR3 DNA reads as TGTGCCAGCAGTTTAAATGCCGGGAGAGGTGAGACCCAGTACTTC. The encoded protein is CASSLNAGRGETQYF.

This clonotype has at least ten counts. The chain is built from TRBV24-1 and TRBJ1-5; D ambiguous. Germline CDR1 KGHDR, CDR2 SFDVKD. The CDR3 has 14 residues. V lost 3 bases, J lost 7 bases, and 12 bases lay in between. The CDR3: CATSDAGLGQPQHF. Here the CDR3 DNA reads TGTGCCACCAGTGATGCCGGCCTGGGGCAGCCCCAGCATTTT.

This clonotype was counted ten times or more. The chain combines TRBV29-1 with TRBJ2-2, with D uncertain. Trimming shortened V by 2 bases and J by 0 bases, and 13 bases separated the two germline ends. Per germline, CDR1 SQVTM and CDR2 ANQGSEA. This CDR3 spans 16 amino acids. This CDR3 is CSVEIPAAANTGELFF. DNA for the CDR3: TGCAGCGTTGAAATCCCGGCCGCCGCGAACACCGGGGAGCTGTTTTTT.

There are many counts of this clonotype. The CDR3 loop reads CASRGTSETLYNEQFF. The CDR3 DNA is TGTGCCAGCAGGGGGACTAGCGAAACCCTTTACAATGAGCAGTTCTTC. The chain is built from TRBV2 and TRBJ2-1, with 10 bases lining up with TRBD2. After removal of 6 bases from V and 4 bases from J, the junction contained 9 bases not matched to a gene. The germline V gene has CDR1 SNHLY and CDR2 FYNNEI. This CDR3 is built from 16 residues.

The rearrangement joins TRBV10-2 to TRBJ1-2; D gene unclear. CDR3 length equals 14 residues. Per the germline V gene, CDR1 is WSHSY and CDR2 is SAAADI. Trimming left V 0 bases short and J 4 bases short, with 9 bases between. The CDR3 region has the DNA TGCGCCAGCAGTGAGTCTGCAGCCCCCTATGGCTACACCTTC. It yields the protein CASSESAAPYGYTF.

This chain uses TRBV10-3 with TRBJ2-1; D possibly corresponds to TRBD2 (7 bases). V gave up 6 bases and J gave up 0 bases, with 27 bases separating them. Germline-derived CDR1 and CDR2 are ENHRY and SYGVKD. The CDR3 runs to 20 residues. CDR3 nucleotides: TGTGCCATCAGACCCCCGGTGGGCGGGGGCTCGGAAAGCTCCTACAATGAGCAGTTCTTC. Protein: CAIRPPVGGGSESSYNEQFF.

The table lists this clonotype with a few counts. The gene calls are TRBV27 and TRBJ1-6, with a possible D match to TRBD1 (5 bases). V lost 3 bases and J 8 bases, leaving 11 bases between the germline ends. The CDR3 is made up of 14 amino acids. Germline loops: CDR1 MNHEY, CDR2 SMNVEV (reference sequence). CDR3 residues: CASSLGTYDSPLHF. The CDR3 bases are TGTGCCAGCAGTTTGGGGACTTACGATTCACCCCTCCACTTT.

The rearrangement joins TRBV3-1 to TRBJ2-1; TRBD2 agrees at 15 bases. The junction had 9 bases not matched to a gene; V was cut back by 4 bases and J by 2 bases. The CDR3 covers 19 residues. The germline CDR1 and CDR2 sequences are LGHDT and YNNKEL (reference sequence). DNA of the CDR3: TGTGCCAGCAGCCCAGGACTAGCGGGAGGGCCAGGGCCCTACAATGAGCAGTTCTTC. Translating gives CASSPGLAGGPGPYNEQFF.

The chain employs TRBV10-3 and TRBJ2-1; 7 bases are a match to TRBD2. V dropped 8 bases and J dropped 1; count of bases not matched to a gene: 5. The CDR3 spans 14 residues. Germline lookup yields CDR1 ENHRY and CDR2 SYGVKD. Here the CDR3 DNA reads TGTGCCATCGGAGAGCGGGATTCCTACAATGAGCAGTTCTTC. Translated, it gives CAIGERDSYNEQFF.

In its sample, this clonotype was seen many times. The chain has TRBV12-3 or TRBV12-4 and TRBJ2-5; possibly TRBD1 or TRBD2 for D (5 bases each). This CDR3 has 15 residues. V dropped 9 bases and J dropped 1 base, with 18 bases sitting between them. CDR3 residues: CASNHPGQAQETQYF. The CDR3, as DNA: TGTGCCAGTAACCACCCGGGGCAGGCCCAAGAGACCCAGTACTTC.

This clonotype was found many times. The chain combines TRBV5-1 with TRBJ2-1; 8 bases agree with TRBD2. Per germline, CDR1 SGHRS and CDR2 YFSETQ. The J segment lost 3 bases and the V segment lost 0 bases, leaving 5 bases of the junction unmatched. The CDR3 length is 16 residues. CDR3 nucleotides: TGCGCCAGCAGCTTGGACCTAGCGGGCCTCTACAATGAGCAGTTCTTC. As protein: CASSLDLAGLYNEQFF.

Concerning this clonotype: This may stem from a read error, because a much larger clone lies one nucleotide away. The V call is TRBV13, the J call TRBJ2-2; 12 bases line up with TRBD2. This CDR3 comprises 15 residues. With 5 bases clipped from V and 6 bases from J, the junction kept 4 bases outside the gene matches. CDR1 PRHDT and CDR2 FYEKMQ come from the germline V gene (reference sequence). The CDR3 sequence: CASSEGLAGAGELFF. The CDR3 DNA reads as TGTGCCAGCAGCGAGGGACTAGCGGGCGCCGGGGAGCTGTTTTTT.

This clonotype was seen many times. The rearrangement links TRBV7-9 to TRBJ2-1; D remains ambiguous. V lost 6 bases and J 6 bases, leaving 21 bases between the germline ends. Looked up from germline, CDR1 is SEHNR and CDR2 is FQNEAQ (reference sequence). CDR3 length equals 16 residues. The CDR3: CASSLSQALTGNEQFF. The CDR3 DNA reads as TGTGCCAGCAGTCTTTCCCAGGCTCTAACTGGCAATGAGCAGTTCTTC.

This clonotype showed up many times. The gene calls are TRBV27 and TRBJ2-5; a weak D match, TRBD2 (6 bases). Trimming left V 0 bases short and J 5 bases short, with 10 bases between. Germline V CDR1 and CDR2: MNHEY, SMNVEV (reference sequence). The CDR3 is made up of 14 amino acids. Here the CDR3 DNA reads TGTGCCAGCAGTTTATCGGGACGGGGGGAGACCCAGTACTTC. This codes for CASSLSGRGETQYF.

This clonotype was seen a few times. The chain couples TRBV4-2 to TRBJ2-2; 7 positions match TRBD1. This CDR3 spans 16 amino acids. The germline V gene encodes CDR1 LGHNA and CDR2 YNFKEQ. The junction had 11 bases not matched to a gene; V was cut back by 3 bases and J by 7 bases. The CDR3 DNA reads as TGTGCCAGCAGCCATGAAGAGACAGGGCTTAACGGGGAGCTGTTTTTT. It yields the protein CASSHEETGLNGELFF.

This clonotype appeared a few times. The rearrangement uses TRBV7-9 and TRBJ2-1; TRBD1 matches at 7 bases. The length of the CDR3 is 15 residues. The V gene end was trimmed by 1 base and the J gene end by 6 bases; junction bases not matched to a gene: 6. From germline, CDR1 is SEHNR and CDR2 FQNEAQ (reference sequence). The CDR3: CASSLVQAGGNEQFF. CDR3 in DNA: TGTGCCAGCAGCTTAGTGCAAGCAGGGGGCAATGAGCAGTTCTTC.

This clonotype was seen a handful of times. The gene calls are TRBV3-1 and TRBJ1-5; D is possibly TRBD1 (5 bases). The germline V gene encodes CDR1 LGHDT and CDR2 YNNKEL (reference sequence). V lost 0 bases to trimming and J lost 4 bases, with 10 bases between them. The CDR3 covers 15 residues. CDR3 sequence (DNA): TGTGCCAGCAGCCAAGATGCAGGGCGGAATCAGCCCCAGCATTTT. Its translation is CASSQDAGRNQPQHF.

A few counts support this clonotype. The rearrangement joins TRBV7-8 to TRBJ2-2; 9 bases agree with TRBD2. The CDR3 loop spans 19 amino acids. Unmatched junction bases numbered 18, after V lost 4 bases and J lost 6 bases. Per germline, CDR1 SGHVS and CDR2 FQNEAQ. CDR3 protein: CASSSHRVLAGRAAGELFF. The CDR3 DNA is TGTGCCAGCAGCTCCCACCGGGTACTAGCGGGCCGGGCGGCCGGGGAGCTGTTTTTT.